This T cell receptor (beta chain) was captured in a study of cytotoxic CD8 clonotypes in ibrutinib-treated CLL. Per the germline V gene, CDR1 is MNHEY and CDR2 is SVGAGI. Trimming shortened V by 6 bases and J by 9 bases, and 9 bases separated the two germline ends. This CDR3 contains 11 residues. Target depth was 1 in 200,000 to 1 in 1 million T cells, about 10x per clonotype. Measured with immunoSEQ multiplex PCR; TCRdb has only the in-frame clones, and not every one. The table lists hundreds of thousands of clones, around three quarters of them singletons. The specimen comprised PBMCs, sampled after 24 months of ibrutinib treatment. This sequence originates from a human donor with chronic lymphocytic leukemia. The V and J genes are TRBV6-5 and TRBJ2-1; D possibly uses TRBD1 or TRBD2 (5 bases each). This CDR3 reads CASRGVGEQFF. For the CDR3, the DNA is TGTGCCAGCAGGGGGGTCGGTGAGCAGTTCTTC.